The source of this TCR beta chain is a study of T cells in localized non-small cell lung cancer (dated by TCRdb to 2020 to 2021). Regarding the study in general: The study analyzed T cell repertoires of hundreds of early-stage NSCLC patients, comparing tumors and uninvolved tumor-adjacent lungs. The cohort consisted of under 300 treatment-naive NSCLC patients whose localized lung tumors had been resected. NSCLC patients had a mean age of around 66 years, and more than 120 were male and more than 90 female. The research as a whole found: Since the design was exploratory, TCR variables were selected using unadjusted p-values with no false-discovery rate correction. Uninvolved tumor-adjacent lung showed the highest T cell clonality, higher than tumor, which suggests more focused antigenic responses in the uninvolved tumor-adjacent lung. Because multi-region sequencing of the tumors was not done, intratumor heterogeneity could not be ruled out. A median of 57 of the top 100 tumor clones were detected in paired uninvolved adjacent lung, and about 29 of these tumor clones were also found among the top 100 clones of the paired uninvolved adjacent lung. Longer overall survival was associated with higher T cell density in blood, whereas shorter survival was associated with higher clonality in adjacent lung.

Germline trimming: 2 bases from V, 4 bases from J; junction bases outside gene matches: 5. The CDR3 runs 16 residues from the cysteine to the phenylalanine. Only the CDR3 DNA is retained, 48 bases long and in frame from the first base. Based on the germline V gene, the CDR1 and CDR2 sequences are SGHRS and YFSETQ. TCR beta CDR3 regions were sequenced from DNA using the immunoSEQ Assay. For the original study's pipeline: To compute T cell density, TCR beta template counts were normalized to usable DNA, which was estimated by amplifying housekeeping genes. Using the preseqR package, richness was estimated by extrapolating to 120,000 templates for tissue samples and 400,000 templates for PBMC samples. Clonality was calculated as one minus Pielou's evenness. Tissue-enriched TCRs were identified by differential abundance testing using productive amino-acid clonotypes, minimum total count 5 and alpha 0.1. Repertoire overlap between compartments was quantified with the Jaccard Index and Morisita Overlap Index. TCR beta CDR3s were clustered by GLIPH together with public tetramer-defined viral CDR3s, and at least three viral sequences plus V-gene enrichment were required for viral motifs. The table was pulled from immuneACCESS by TCRdb, which kept in-frame rearrangements only. Such tables lose some clones; where checked, under half of the loss comes from unresolved V genes, and the rest has no known cause. The V and J calls and the clone size are those of that table, but D and trimming were determined from the DNA. The sample table lists roughly 1,700 clones, around 21% of them with a count of one. The top ten hold over 15% of the sample.

In the case of this clone: Its antigen is unknown. Within one base of it there is no much larger clone, and no base qualities were kept.

Uninvolved adjacent lung was obtained at least 2 cm from the tumor margin, and the absence of atypia was confirmed by two independent pathologists. At diagnosis, peripheral blood, uninvolved tumor-adjacent lung and tumor were collected and were preserved as a mix of fresh-frozen and FFPE material. Specimen: normal lung tissue next to the tumor, collected before any cancer treatment. This clonotype originated in a man aged 35 to 69 with stage II lung adenocarcinoma. The sequence is built from TRBV5-1 and TRBJ2-1; a stretch of 11 junction bases matches TRBD2. In nucleotide form, the sequence is TGCGCCAGCAGCTTTTCGATAGCGGGGGGGTACAATGAGCAGTTCTTC. Translated, it reads CASSFSIAGGYNEQFF.